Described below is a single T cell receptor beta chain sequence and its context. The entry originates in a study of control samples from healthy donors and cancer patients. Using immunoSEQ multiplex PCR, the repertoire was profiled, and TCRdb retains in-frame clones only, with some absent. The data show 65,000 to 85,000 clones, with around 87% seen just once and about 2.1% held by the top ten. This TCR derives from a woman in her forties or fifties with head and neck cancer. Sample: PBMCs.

This CDR3 reads CASSLGLAGGFSYEQYF. CDR3 in DNA: TGTGCCAGCAGCTTGGGACTAGCGGGGGGGTTCTCCTACGAGCAGTACTTC. The V and J genes are TRBV7-8 and TRBJ2-7; TRBD2 matches 16 bases. Unmatched junction bases numbered 2, after V lost 3 bases and J lost 0 bases. CDR3 size: 17 residues. The germline gives CDR1 SGHVS, CDR2 FQNEAQ.